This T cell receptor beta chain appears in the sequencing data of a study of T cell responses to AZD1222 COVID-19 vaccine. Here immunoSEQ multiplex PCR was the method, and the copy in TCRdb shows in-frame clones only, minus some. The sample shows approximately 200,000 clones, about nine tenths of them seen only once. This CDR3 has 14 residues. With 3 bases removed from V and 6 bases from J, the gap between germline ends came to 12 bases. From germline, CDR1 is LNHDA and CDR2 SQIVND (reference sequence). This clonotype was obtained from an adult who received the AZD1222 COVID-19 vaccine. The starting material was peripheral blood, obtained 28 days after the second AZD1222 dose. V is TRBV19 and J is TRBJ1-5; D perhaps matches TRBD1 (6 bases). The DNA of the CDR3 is TGTGCCAGTAGTATTTCGGGGGCGAGTCAGCCCCAGCATTTT. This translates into CASSISGASQPQHF.